This T cell receptor beta chain originates from a study of cytomegalovirus exposure and HLA in healthy donors. Primers: 60 Vbeta forward and 13 Jbeta reverse. Using immunoSEQ multiplex PCR, the repertoire was profiled, and TCRdb retains in-frame clones only, with some absent. Of 70,000 or so clones listed, approximately 68% are singletons. This CDR3 has 15 amino acids. Losses at the gene ends were 4 bases for V and 0 bases for J; bases not matched to a gene: 5. Per the germline V gene, CDR1 is SGHRS and CDR2 is YFSETQ. The V call is TRBV5-1, the J call TRBJ1-1; 8 bases are shared with TRBD1. Sequencing was done on a sample of PBMCs. This receptor was taken from a woman aged 30 to 39 in good health and CMV-seronegative. The CDR3 nucleotides read TGCGCCAGCAGCATAGGGACAGGACTGAACACTGAAGCTTTCTTT. It specifies CASSIGTGLNTEAFF.